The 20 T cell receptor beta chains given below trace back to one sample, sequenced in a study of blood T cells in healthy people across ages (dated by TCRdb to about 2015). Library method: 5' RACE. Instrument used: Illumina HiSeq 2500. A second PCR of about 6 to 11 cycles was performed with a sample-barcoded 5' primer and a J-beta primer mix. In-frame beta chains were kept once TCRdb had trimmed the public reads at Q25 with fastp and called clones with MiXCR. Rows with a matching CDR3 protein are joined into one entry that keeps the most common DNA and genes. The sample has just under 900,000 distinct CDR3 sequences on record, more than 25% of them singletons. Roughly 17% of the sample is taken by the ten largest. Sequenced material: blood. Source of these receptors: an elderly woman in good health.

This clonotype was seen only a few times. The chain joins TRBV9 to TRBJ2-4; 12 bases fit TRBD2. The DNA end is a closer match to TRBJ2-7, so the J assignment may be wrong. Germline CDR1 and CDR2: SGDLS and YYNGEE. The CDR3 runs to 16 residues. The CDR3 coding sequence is TGTGCCAGCAGCCCCCAGGGACTAGCGGGCCCCCTCGAGCAGTACTTC. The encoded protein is CASSPQGLAGPLEQYF.

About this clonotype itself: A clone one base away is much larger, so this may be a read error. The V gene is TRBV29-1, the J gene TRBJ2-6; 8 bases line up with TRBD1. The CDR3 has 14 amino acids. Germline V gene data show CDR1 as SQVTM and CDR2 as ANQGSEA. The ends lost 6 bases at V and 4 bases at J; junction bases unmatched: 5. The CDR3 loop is CSVGQETGANVLTF. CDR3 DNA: TGCAGCGTGGGACAGGAGACAGGGGCCAACGTCCTGACTTTC.

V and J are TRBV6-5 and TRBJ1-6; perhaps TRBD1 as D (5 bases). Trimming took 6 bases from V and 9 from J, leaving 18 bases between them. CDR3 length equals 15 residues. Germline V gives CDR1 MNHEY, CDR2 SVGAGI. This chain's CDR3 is CASSSGGTLSSPLHF. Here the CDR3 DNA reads TGTGCCAGCAGCAGCGGGGGGACGTTGAGTTCACCCCTCCACTTT.

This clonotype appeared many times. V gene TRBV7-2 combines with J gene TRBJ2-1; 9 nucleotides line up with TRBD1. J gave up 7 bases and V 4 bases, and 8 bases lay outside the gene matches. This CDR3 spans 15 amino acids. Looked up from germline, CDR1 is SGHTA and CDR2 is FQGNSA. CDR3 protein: CASSSGQGGWNEQFF. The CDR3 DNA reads TGTGCCAGCAGCTCGGGACAGGGAGGATGGAATGAGCAGTTCTTC. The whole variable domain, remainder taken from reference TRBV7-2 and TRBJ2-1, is GAGVSQSPSNKVTEKGKDVELRCDPISGHTALYWYRQSLGQGLEFLIYFQGNSAPDKSGLPSDRFSAERTGGSVSTLTIQRTQQEDSAVYLCASSSGQGGWNEQFFGPGTRLTVL.

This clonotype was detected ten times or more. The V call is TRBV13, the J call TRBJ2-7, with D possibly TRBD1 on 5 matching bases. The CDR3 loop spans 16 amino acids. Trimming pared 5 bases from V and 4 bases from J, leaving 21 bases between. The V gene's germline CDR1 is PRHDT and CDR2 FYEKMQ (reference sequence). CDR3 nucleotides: TGTGCCAGCAGCAGAACTAAAGGGGTTATCGTATACGAGCAGTACTTC. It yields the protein CASSRTKGVIVYEQYF. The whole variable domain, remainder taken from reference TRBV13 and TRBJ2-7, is AAGVIQSPRHLIKEKRETATLKCYPIPRHDTVYWYQQGPGQDPQFLISFYEKMQSDKGSIPDRFSAQQFSDYHSELNMSSLELGDSALYFCASSRTKGVIVYEQYFGPGTRLTVT.

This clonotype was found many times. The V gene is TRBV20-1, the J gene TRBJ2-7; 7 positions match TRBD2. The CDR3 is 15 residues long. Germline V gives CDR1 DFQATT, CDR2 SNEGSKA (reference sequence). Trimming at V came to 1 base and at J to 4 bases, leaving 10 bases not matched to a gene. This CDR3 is CSARANRRGGYEQYF. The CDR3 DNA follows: TGCAGTGCTAGAGCCAACAGGAGGGGAGGGTACGAGCAGTACTTC.

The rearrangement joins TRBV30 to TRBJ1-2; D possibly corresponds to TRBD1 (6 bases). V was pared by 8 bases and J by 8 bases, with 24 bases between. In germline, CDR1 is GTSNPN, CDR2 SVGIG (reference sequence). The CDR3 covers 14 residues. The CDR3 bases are TGTGCCGGCGGCAGGGGTGGAATTTTCTCGGGCTACACCTTC. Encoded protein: CAGGRGGIFSGYTF.

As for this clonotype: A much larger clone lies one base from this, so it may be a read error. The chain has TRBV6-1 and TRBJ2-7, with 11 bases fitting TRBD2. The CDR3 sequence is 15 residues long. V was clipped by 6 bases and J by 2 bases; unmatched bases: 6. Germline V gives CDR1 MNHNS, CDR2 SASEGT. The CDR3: CASRVLAGATYEQYF. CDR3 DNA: TGTGCCAGCAGAGTACTAGCGGGGGCCACCTACGAGCAGTACTTC.

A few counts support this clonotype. CDR3 region: CASSQDYFGNSPLHF. As DNA, the CDR3 is TGCGCCAGCAGCCAAGATTATTTCGGGAATTCACCCCTCCACTTT. The chain combines TRBV4-1 with TRBJ1-6, with no clear D. Trimming removed 0 bases from V and 7 bases from J, with 10 bases in between. Germline CDR1 reads MGHRA; CDR2 reads YSYEKL. The CDR3 extends over 15 amino acids.

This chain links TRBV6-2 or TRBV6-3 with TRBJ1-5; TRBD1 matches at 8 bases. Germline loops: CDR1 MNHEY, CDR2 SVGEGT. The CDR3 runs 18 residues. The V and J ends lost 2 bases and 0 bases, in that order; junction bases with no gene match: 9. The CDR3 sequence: CASSYGDRSYFSNQPQHF. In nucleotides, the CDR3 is TGTGCCAGCAGTTACGGGGACAGGTCGTACTTTAGCAATCAGCCCCAGCATTTT.

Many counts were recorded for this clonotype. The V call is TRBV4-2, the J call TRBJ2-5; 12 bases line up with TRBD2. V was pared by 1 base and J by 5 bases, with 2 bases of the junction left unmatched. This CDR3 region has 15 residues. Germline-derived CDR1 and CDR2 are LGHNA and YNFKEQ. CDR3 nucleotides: TGTGCCAGCAGCCAAGGACTAGCGGGGGATGAGACCCAGTACTTC. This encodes CASSQGLAGDETQYF.

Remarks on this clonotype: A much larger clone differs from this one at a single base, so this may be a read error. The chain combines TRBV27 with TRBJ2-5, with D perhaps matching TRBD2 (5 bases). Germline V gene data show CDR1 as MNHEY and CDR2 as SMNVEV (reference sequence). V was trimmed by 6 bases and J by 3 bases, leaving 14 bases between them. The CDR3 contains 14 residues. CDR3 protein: CASRRANTKETQYF. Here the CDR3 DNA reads TGTGCCAGCAGGAGGGCAAACACGAAAGAGACCCAGTACTTC.

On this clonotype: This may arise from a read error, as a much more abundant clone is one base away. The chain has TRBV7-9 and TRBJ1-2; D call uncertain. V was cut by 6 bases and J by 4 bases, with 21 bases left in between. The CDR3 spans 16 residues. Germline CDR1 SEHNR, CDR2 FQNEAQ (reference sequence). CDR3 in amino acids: CASRKGDKNFSYGYTF. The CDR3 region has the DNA TGTGCCAGCAGGAAGGGTGACAAGAACTTTAGCTATGGCTACACCTTC. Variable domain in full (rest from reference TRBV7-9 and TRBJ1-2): DTGVSQNPRHKITKRGQNVTFRCDPISEHNRLYWYRQTLGQGPEFLTYFQNEAQLEKSRLLSDRFSAERPKGSFSTLEIQRTEQGDSAMYLCASRKGDKNFSYGYTFGSGTRLTVV.

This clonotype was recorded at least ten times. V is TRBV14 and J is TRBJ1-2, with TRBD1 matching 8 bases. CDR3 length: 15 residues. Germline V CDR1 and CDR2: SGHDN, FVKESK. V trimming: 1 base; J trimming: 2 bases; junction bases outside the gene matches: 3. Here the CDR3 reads CASSQVTGVNYGYTF. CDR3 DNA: TGTGCCAGCAGCCAAGTGACAGGGGTGAACTATGGCTACACCTTC.

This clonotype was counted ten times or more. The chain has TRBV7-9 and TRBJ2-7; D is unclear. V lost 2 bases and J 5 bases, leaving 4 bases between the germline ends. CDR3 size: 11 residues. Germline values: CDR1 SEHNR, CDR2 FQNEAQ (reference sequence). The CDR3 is CASSLYDEQYF. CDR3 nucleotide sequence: TGTGCCAGCAGCTTATACGACGAGCAGTACTTC.

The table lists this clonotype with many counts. The CDR3 spells CASSQDSARSYGYTF. The DNA for the CDR3 is TGTGCCAGCAGCCAAGATTCCGCCAGGTCCTATGGCTACACCTTC. J is TRBJ1-2 and V is TRBV3-1; D is unclear. This CDR3 spans 15 amino acids. Germline assignment: CDR1 LGHDT and CDR2 YNNKEL (reference sequence). V dropped 0 bases and J dropped 4 bases, with 12 bases sitting between them.

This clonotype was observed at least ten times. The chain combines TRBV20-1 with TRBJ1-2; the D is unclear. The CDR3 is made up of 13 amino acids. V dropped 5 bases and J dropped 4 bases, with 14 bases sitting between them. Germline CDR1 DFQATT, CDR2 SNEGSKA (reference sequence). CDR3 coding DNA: TGCAGTGCTTTTCCACCAAACTCCTATGGCTACACCTTC. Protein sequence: CSAFPPNSYGYTF.

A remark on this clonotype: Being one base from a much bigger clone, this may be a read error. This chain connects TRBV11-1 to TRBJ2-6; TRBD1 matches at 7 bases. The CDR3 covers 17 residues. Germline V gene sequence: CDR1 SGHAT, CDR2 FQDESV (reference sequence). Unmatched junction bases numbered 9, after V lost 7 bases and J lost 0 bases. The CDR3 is CASNVGTAHSGANVLTF. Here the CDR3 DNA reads TGTGCCAGCAACGTAGGGACAGCCCACTCTGGGGCCAACGTCCTGACTTTC.

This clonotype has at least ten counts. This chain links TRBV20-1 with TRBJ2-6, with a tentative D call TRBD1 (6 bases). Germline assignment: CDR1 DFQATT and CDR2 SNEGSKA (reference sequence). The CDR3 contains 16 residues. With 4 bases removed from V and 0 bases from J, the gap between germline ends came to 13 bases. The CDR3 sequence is CSAIPGDGSGANVLTF. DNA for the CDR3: TGCAGTGCTATCCCAGGGGACGGCTCTGGGGCCAACGTCCTGACTTTC.

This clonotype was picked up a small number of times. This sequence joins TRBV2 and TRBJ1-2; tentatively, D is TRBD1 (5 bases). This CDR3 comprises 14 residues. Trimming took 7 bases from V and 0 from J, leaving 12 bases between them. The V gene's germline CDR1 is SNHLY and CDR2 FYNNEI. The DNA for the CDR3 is TGTGCCAGCATGACCCGGGGGACTAACTATGGCTACACCTTC. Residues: CASMTRGTNYGYTF.